The present T cell receptor beta chain was sequenced within a study of cytomegalovirus exposure and HLA in healthy donors (dated by TCRdb to 2016 to 2017). Study-level background: According to a later analysis, the approximately 130 validation repertoires were produced on the same platform as the approximately 690 repertoires of the first cohort. The study aimed to test whether signatures of past pathogen exposure could be identified by cataloging public T cell receptors. Along with the roughly 670-subject first cohort, a separate validation cohort of approximately 110 different subjects was used. To predict cytomegalovirus infection status, the study brought together high-throughput TCR immunosequencing, statistical association of individual TCRs with disease status, and machine learning. Overall study outcomes, separate from this receptor: Three of the identified cytomegalovirus-associated TCR beta chains were confirmed in vitro to be specific for cytomegalovirus antigens. Across donors, most TCR sequences were observed very rarely, whereas some public TCRs were present in many individuals. The validation cohort had no HLA typing available for a later analysis, so co-occurrence within that cohort was assessed over all 130 or so repertoires. The classifier was reported to diagnose cytomegalovirus status with high specificity and sensitivity in both the original cohort and the validation cohort. The authors suggested that the approach could potentially be extended to other disease states and immunological phenotypes. Subsequent analysis determined that TCRs grouped into clusters in the first cohort also showed a tendency toward co-occurrence across the 120 or so validation repertoires, and approximately 94% of cluster scores exceeded 0. The study listed 150 to 200 TCR beta chains as associated with cytomegalovirus.

Libraries were constructed by the immunoSEQ multiplex PCR assay. The original methods were these. A statistical classification framework was built for diagnosing cytomegalovirus status from the catalog of TCR beta chain sequences. TCRdb's version of the immuneACCESS table is confined to in-frame rearrangements and falls short of the full clone set. An unresolved V gene accounts for under half of the shortfall where checked; the remainder is of unknown origin. The DNA was the basis for D and trimming; V, J and clone size are from that table. The sample records around 98,000 clones, roughly 87% of which are singletons. In total, the top ten clones hold more than 3% of the sample. Separate from the approximately 670-subject first cohort, the validation cohort of roughly 110 subjects was the group to which the donors belonged. This clone appeared a single time. Its antigen remains unidentified. Nothing much larger sits one base from this clone, and base qualities are not available.

Sequencing was carried out using PBMCs. This TCR was sampled from a woman in her twenties or thirties in good health and CMV-seronegative.

The nucleotides read TGTGCCAGCAGCTTGACGGGGGGTCAGCCCCAGCATTTT. It translates as CASSLTGGQPQHF. Rearrangement joined TRBV5-5 to TRBJ1-5; matching of 5 bases hints at TRBD1 as the D gene. From the cysteine through the phenylalanine, the CDR3 covers 13 amino acids. Only the CDR3 DNA is retained, 39 bases long and in frame from the first base. V is shortened by 1 base, J by 6 bases, and the region joining them spans 8 bases. In the germline V gene (reference sequence), CDR1 corresponds to SGHKS and CDR2 to YYEKEE.